This entry lists 10 T cell receptor beta chains sequenced from one sample in a study of blood T cells in healthy people across ages. Next came a second PCR, run for about 7 to 12 cycles, which used a sample-barcoded 5' primer along with a J-beta primer mix. A single record per CDR3 protein comes from TCRdb applying MiXCR to the 5' RACE reads. Of some 670,000 distinct CDR3 sequences listed, over 40% were seen once; the top ten hold approximately 13%. Material for sequencing was blood. The receptor set was obtained from a woman older than 75 in good health.

This rearrangement joins TRBV6-6 to TRBJ1-5; 12 bases align to TRBD1. The length of the CDR3 is 17 residues. V was clipped by 4 bases and J by 5 bases; unmatched bases: 9. Germline CDR1 MNHNY, CDR2 SVGAGI (reference sequence). DNA of the CDR3: TGTGCCAGCAGTTTCCCGGGGACAGGGGGCTTTTATCAGCCCCAGCATTTT. It translates to CASSFPGTGGFYQPQHF.

The table lists this clonotype with many counts. V and J are TRBV5-1 and TRBJ2-1; D not resolved. V lost 1 base to trimming and J lost 4 bases, with 6 bases between them. This CDR3 is 13 amino acids long. CDR1 is SGHRS, CDR2 YFSETQ, per germline. Here the CDR3 DNA reads TGCGCCAGCAGCTTGACGCAGTACAATGAGCAGTTCTTC. The encoded protein is CASSLTQYNEQFF.

Many counts were recorded for this clonotype. The chain carries TRBV7-8 and TRBJ2-3, with D unresolved. The germline CDR1 and CDR2 sequences are SGHVS and FQNEAQ. This CDR3 is 15 amino acids long. V shed 4 bases and J shed 0 bases, with 11 bases lying between them. CDR3 sequence reads: CASSSTTHSTDTQYF. CDR3 in DNA: TGTGCCAGCAGCTCAACTACGCATAGCACAGATACGCAGTATTTT. Full variable domain (missing parts from reference TRBV7-8 and TRBJ2-3): GAGVSQSPRYKVAKRGQDVALRCDPISGHVSLFWYQQALGQGPEFLTYFQNEAQLDKSGLPSDRFFAERPEGSVSTLKIQRTQQEDSAVYLCASSSTTHSTDTQYFGPGTRLTVL.

The rearrangement uses TRBV12-3 or TRBV12-4 and TRBJ2-1; weak D call: TRBD2 (6 bases). The CDR3 totals 14 residues. Trimming pared 3 bases from V and 7 bases from J, leaving 13 bases between. CDR3 nucleotide sequence: TGTGCCAGCAGTTTTTTGGGAGGCGTGAATGAGCAGTTCTTC. Its protein product is CASSFLGGVNEQFF.

This chain links TRBV14 with TRBJ1-1, with 7 bases matching TRBD1. The V gene end was trimmed by 6 bases and the J gene end by 5 bases; junction bases not matched to a gene: 12. CDR3 length equals 15 residues. Germline assignment: CDR1 SGHDN and CDR2 FVKESK. CDR3 loop: CASSPSRQGGTEAFF. Written as DNA, the CDR3 is TGTGCCAGCAGTCCGAGCCGACAGGGCGGGACTGAAGCTTTCTTT.

The genes are TRBV12-5 and TRBJ1-2; the D gene is possibly TRBD1 (5 bases). This CDR3 comprises 16 residues. Germline loops: CDR1 LGHNT, CDR2 FRNRAP. Trimming took 0 bases from V and 5 from J, leaving 16 bases between them. The DNA for the CDR3 is TGTGCTAGTGGTTTGGTACAGGCCGATACTATTTATGGCTACACCTTC. Translation gives CASGLVQADTIYGYTF.

About this clonotype itself: A much larger clone differs from this one at a single base, so this may be a read error. This chain connects TRBV27 to TRBJ1-1, with D possibly being TRBD1 (6 bases). Trimming cost V 10 bases and J 0 bases, with 12 bases left between them. From germline, CDR1 is MNHEY and CDR2 SMNVEV (reference sequence). This CDR3 spans 13 amino acids. CDR3 sequence: CATAGQMNTEAFF. As DNA, the CDR3 is TGTGCCACCGCGGGACAAATGAACACTGAAGCTTTCTTT.

This chain links TRBV29-1 with TRBJ1-1, with D maybe TRBD1 (6 bases). Trimming stripped 3 bases from V and 0 bases from J, with 11 bases between. Germline V gene sequence: CDR1 SQVTM, CDR2 ANQGSEA. The CDR3 covers 14 residues. The CDR3 DNA reads as TGCAGCGTTGATAGGGACACCTTGAACACTGAAGCTTTCTTT. It encodes CSVDRDTLNTEAFF.

Worth noting for this clonotype: One end of the junction is discordant with germline, which a read error may explain. The chain joins TRBV7-2 to TRBJ2-1; 12 bases match TRBD2. This CDR3 region has 14 residues. Per the germline V gene, CDR1 is SGHTA and CDR2 is FQGNSA. The DNA for the CDR3 is TGTGCCAGCAGCTTCGCGACTAGCGGGGGAGAGCTGTTCTTC. Protein: CASSFATSGGELFF. Drawing the rest from reference TRBV7-2 and TRBJ2-1, the complete variable domain is GAGVSQSPSNKVTEKGKDVELRCDPISGHTALYWYRQSLGQGLEFLIYFQGNSAPDKSGLPSDRFSAERTGGSVSTLTIQRTQQEDSAVYLCASSFATSGGELFFGPGTRLTVL.

The rearrangement uses TRBV5-6 and TRBJ1-5; no clear D gene. This CDR3 is 12 amino acids long. The germline gives CDR1 SGHDT, CDR2 YYEEEE. V lost 0 bases and J 10 bases, leaving 8 bases between the germline ends. The CDR3 DNA is TGTGCCAGCAGCTTGGACCATGGACCCCAGCATTTT. Translated, it gives CASSLDHGPQHF.